This T cell receptor (beta chain) was recovered during a study of T cells in tuberculosis. Study at large: This South African cohort compared adolescents with or without latent tuberculosis against adults with active tuberculosis. Study-level findings and limits: Active tuberculosis patients had shorter CDR3-alpha; the beta difference was nonsignificant.

The protocol was immunoSEQ multiplex PCR, while the TCRdb copy is restricted to in-frame clones and leaves out a portion. The sample has 35,000 to 45,000 clones; less than 95% are singletons. This clone was recorded a few times. Its cognate antigen is unknown. The germline CDR1 and CDR2 sequences are LGHNA and YNFKEQ. The CDR3 length is 16 residues. Trimming stripped 0 bases from V and 0 bases from J, with 11 bases between. The time point: new active TB diagnosis, blood taken before or within 7 days of starting treatment. The chain joins TRBV4-2 to TRBJ1-2; the D is unclear. The source of this sequence is an adult with tuberculosis. This material consisted of PBMCs, taken at tuberculosis diagnosis. For the CDR3, the DNA is TGTGCCAGCAGCCAAGATCAAGTCACAGCTAACTATGGCTACACCTTC. It specifies CASSQDQVTANYGYTF.